This paragraph reports one T cell receptor beta chain. What it recognizes is unknown. This entry is derived from a study of graft-versus-host responses after intestinal transplantation. Assay used: immunoSEQ multiplex PCR; TCRdb lists only in-frame clones, some missing. The top ten clones hold 0.55% to 0.8% of a sample with about 26,000 clones, 82% of them seen once. Germline CDR1 and CDR2: GTSNPN and SVGIG (reference sequence). CDR3 length: 15 amino acids. Trimming took 2 bases from V and 7 from J, leaving 15 bases between them. Study-wide results and caveats: An association linked early post-transplant HvG declines with peak circulating GvH clone levels. GvH clones were found in recipient marrow; some appeared first in ileum or blood. In patients with graft-donor T cell macrochimerism, allograft graft-versus-host to host-versus-graft clonal ratios were high.

The rearrangement links TRBV30 to TRBJ1-6; a possible D gene is TRBD1 (5 bases). Specimen: unstimulated CD4+ T cells sorted from spleen or lymph node cells, collected before intestinal transplant. This receptor was taken from a human donor who received an intestinal transplant. The CDR3 region has the DNA TGTGCCTGGAGTAAGACGGGGCCTCAGAATTCACCCCTCCACTTT. Protein sequence: CAWSKTGPQNSPLHF. The full variable domain, completed using reference TRBV30 and TRBJ1-6, is SQTIHQWPATLVQPVGSPLSLECTVEGTSNPNLYWYRQAAGRGLQLLFYSVGIGQISSEVPQNLSASRPQDRQFILSSKKLLLSDSGFYLCAWSKTGPQNSPLHFGNGTRLTVT.